Listed below are T cell receptor beta chains from one sample, sequenced in a study of T cell responses to AZD1222 COVID-19 vaccine. The data were produced by immunoSEQ multiplex PCR, yet TCRdb's version contains in-frame clones alone and is incomplete. The profile covers about 200,000 clones, with about 86% appearing a single time and over 6% taken by the ten largest. The sample in question was peripheral blood, obtained on day 0 of AZD1222 vaccination. Every receptor here comes from an adult in good health. The CDR3 runs from the conserved cysteine through the conserved F or W. The D gene is left open where the match is weak. Rows may omit the clone size; those that give it use once, few, many or a size class.

CDR3aa: CASSYRPRDNQPQHF
CDR3nt: TGTGCCAGCAGTTACCGGCCGCGGGACAATCAGCCCCAGCATTTT
abundance: NA
j_gene: TRBJ1-5
v_gene: TRBV6-5
d_gene: NA

CDR3aa: CASSMRNYGYTF
CDR3nt: TGTGCCAGTAGTATGCGGAACTATGGCTACACCTTC
abundance: NA
j_gene: TRBJ1-2
v_gene: TRBV19
d_gene: NA

CDR3aa: CASKSFGEAFF
CDR3nt: TGTGCCAGCAAAAGCTTTGGTGAAGCTTTCTTT
abundance: NA
j_gene: TRBJ1-1
v_gene: TRBV27
d_gene: NA

CDR3aa: CASSVGLALRGYTF
CDR3nt: TGTGCCAGCAGCGTAGGACTTGCCCTCCGGGGCTACACCTTC
abundance: once
j_gene: TRBJ1-2
v_gene: TRBV9
d_gene: NA

CDR3aa: CASSRGQDTGELFF
CDR3nt: TGCGCCAGCAGCCGTGGACAGGACACCGGGGAGCTGTTTTTT
abundance: NA
j_gene: TRBJ2-2
v_gene: TRBV5-1
d_gene: TRBD1

CDR3aa: CASSSWGPDDEQFF
CDR3nt: TGCGCCAGCAGCTCGTGGGGCCCGGACGATGAGCAGTTCTTC
abundance: NA
j_gene: TRBJ2-1
v_gene: TRBV5-1
d_gene: NA

CDR3aa: CASSIDNGPYGYTF
CDR3nt: TGTGCCAGTAGTATAGATAATGGACCCTATGGCTACACCTTC
abundance: NA
j_gene: TRBJ1-2
v_gene: TRBV19
d_gene: NA

CDR3aa: CASSQAGTGPYEQYF
CDR3nt: TGTGCCAGCAGCCAAGCAGGGACAGGACCCTACGAGCAGTACTTC
abundance: NA
j_gene: TRBJ2-7
v_gene: TRBV3-1/TRBV3-2
d_gene: TRBD1

CDR3aa: CASSPYSGTAGREQYF
CDR3nt: TGTGCCAGCAGCCCCTATTCCGGGACGGCAGGTCGAGAGCAGTACTTC
abundance: NA
j_gene: TRBJ2-7
v_gene: TRBV9
d_gene: NA

CDR3aa: CATSRGGMGNTEAFF
CDR3nt: TGTGCCACCAGCAGGGGCGGGATGGGGAACACTGAAGCTTTCTTT
abundance: NA
j_gene: TRBJ1-1
v_gene: TRBV15
d_gene: NA

CDR3aa: CASSLRLAGYEQYF
CDR3nt: TGTGCCAGTAGCCTCAGACTAGCGGGGTACGAGCAGTACTTC
abundance: NA
j_gene: TRBJ2-7
v_gene: TRBV19
d_gene: TRBD2